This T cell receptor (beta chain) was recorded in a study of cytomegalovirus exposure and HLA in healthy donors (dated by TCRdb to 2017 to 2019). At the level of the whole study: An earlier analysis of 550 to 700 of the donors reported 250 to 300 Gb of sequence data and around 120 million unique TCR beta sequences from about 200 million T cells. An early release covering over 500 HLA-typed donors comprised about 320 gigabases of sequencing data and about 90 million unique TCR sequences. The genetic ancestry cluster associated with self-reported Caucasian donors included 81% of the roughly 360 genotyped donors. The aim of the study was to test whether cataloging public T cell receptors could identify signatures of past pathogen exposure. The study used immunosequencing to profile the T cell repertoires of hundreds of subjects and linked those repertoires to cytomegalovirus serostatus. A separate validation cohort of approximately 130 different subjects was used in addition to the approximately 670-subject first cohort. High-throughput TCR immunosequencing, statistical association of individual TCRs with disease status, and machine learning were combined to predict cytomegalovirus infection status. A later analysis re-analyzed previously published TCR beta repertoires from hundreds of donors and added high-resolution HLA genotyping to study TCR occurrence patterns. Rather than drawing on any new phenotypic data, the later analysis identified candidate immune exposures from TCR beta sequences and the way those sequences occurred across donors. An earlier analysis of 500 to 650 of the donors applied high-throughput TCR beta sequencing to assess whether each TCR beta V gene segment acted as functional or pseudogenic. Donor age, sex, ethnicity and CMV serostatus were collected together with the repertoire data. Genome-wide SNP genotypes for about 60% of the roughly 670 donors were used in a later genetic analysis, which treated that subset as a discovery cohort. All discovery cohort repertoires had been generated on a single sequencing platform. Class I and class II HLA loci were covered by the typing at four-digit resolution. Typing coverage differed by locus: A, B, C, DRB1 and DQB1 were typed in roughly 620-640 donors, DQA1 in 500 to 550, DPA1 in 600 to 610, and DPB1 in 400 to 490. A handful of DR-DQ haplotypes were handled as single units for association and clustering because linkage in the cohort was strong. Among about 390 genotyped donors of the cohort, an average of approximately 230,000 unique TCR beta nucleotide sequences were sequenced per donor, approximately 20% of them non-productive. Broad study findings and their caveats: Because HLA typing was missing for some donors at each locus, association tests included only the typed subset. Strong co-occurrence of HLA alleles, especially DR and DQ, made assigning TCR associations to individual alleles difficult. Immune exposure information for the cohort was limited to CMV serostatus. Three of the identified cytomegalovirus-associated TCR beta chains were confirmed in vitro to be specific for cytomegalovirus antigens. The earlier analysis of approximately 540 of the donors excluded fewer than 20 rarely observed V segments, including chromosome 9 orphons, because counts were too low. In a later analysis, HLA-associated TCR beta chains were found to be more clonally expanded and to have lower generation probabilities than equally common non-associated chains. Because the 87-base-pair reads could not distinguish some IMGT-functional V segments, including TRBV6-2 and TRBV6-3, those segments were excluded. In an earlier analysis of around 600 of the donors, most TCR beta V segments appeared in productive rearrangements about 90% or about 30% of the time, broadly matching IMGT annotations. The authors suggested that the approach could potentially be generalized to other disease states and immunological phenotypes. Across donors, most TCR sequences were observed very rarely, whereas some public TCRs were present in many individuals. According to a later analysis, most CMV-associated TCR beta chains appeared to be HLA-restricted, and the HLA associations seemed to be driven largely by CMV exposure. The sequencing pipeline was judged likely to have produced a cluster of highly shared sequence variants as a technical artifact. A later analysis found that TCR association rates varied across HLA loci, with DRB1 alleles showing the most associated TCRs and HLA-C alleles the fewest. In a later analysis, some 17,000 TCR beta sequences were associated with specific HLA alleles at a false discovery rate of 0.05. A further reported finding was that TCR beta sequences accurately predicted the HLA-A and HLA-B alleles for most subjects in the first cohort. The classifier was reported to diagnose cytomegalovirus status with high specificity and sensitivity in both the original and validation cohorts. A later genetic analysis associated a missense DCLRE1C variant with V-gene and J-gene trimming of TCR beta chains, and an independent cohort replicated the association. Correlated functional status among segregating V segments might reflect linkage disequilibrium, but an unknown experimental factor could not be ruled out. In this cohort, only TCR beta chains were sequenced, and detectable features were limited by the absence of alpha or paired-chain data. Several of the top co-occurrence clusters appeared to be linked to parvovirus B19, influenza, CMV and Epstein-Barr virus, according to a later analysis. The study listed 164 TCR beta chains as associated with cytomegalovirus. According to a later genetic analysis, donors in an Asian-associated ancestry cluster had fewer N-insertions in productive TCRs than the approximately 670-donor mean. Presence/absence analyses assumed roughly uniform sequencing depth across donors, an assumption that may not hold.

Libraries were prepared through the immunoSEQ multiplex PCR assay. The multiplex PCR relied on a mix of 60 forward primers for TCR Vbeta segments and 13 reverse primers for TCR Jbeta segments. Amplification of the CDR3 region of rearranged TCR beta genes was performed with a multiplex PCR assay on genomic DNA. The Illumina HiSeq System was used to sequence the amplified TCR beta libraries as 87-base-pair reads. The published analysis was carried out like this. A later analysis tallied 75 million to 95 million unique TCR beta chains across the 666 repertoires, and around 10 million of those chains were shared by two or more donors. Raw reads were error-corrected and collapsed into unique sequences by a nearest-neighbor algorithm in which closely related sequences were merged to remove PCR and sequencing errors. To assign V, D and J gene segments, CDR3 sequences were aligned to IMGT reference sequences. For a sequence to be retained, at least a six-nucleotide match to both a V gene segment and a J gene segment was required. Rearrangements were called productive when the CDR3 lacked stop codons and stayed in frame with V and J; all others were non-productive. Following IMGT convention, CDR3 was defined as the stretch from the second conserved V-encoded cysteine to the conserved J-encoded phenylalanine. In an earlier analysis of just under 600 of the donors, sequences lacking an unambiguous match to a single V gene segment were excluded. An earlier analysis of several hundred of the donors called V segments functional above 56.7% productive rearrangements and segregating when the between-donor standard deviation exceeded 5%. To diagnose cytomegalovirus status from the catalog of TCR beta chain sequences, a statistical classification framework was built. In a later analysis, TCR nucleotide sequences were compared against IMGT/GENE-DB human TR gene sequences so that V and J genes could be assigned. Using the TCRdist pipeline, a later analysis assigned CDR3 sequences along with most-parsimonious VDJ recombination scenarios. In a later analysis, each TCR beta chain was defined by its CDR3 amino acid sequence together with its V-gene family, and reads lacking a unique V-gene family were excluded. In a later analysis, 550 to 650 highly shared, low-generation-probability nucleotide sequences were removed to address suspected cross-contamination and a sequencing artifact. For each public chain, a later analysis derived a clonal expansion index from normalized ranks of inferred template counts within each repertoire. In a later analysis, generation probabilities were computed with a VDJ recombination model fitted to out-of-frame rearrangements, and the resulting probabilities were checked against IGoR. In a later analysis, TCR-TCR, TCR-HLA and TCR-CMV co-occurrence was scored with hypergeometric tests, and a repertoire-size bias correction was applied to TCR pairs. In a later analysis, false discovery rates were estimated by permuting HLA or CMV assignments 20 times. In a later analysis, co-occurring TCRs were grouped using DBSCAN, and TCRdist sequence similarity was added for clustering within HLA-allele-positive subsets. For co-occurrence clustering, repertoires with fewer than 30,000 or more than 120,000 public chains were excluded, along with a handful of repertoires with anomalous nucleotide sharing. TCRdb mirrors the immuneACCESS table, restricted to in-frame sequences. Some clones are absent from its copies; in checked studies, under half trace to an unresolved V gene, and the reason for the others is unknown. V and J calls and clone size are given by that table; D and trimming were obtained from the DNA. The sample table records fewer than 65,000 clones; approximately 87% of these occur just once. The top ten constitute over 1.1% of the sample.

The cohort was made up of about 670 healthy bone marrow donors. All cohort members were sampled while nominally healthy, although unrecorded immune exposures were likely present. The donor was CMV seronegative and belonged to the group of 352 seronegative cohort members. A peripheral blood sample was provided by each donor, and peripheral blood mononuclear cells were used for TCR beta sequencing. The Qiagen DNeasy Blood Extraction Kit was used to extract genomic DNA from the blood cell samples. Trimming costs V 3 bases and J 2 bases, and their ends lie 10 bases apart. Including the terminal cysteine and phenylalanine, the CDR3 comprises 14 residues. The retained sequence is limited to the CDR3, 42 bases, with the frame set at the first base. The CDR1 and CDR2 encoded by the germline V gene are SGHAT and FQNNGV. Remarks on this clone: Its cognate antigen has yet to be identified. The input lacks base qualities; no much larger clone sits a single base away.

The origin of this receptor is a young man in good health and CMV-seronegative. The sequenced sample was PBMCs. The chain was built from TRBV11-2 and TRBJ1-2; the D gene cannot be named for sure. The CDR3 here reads CASSFTTGNYGYTF. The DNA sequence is TGTGCCAGCAGCTTTACGACGGGGAACTATGGCTACACCTTC.